The present TCR beta chain was sequenced within a study of human T cells and chemical hapten exposure. In its sample, this clonotype was seen a few times. How the authors handled the data: Samples had a median of 95,638 TCRs, ranging about 20,000 to 750,000. TCRdb itself ran the RACE reads through MiXCR, one entry per CDR3 protein. The V and J calls reflect TCRdb's pipeline rather than the authors' work. Of 190,000 or so distinct CDR3 sequences listed, around 30% are singletons. The time point: pre-sensitization, week 0. Stated treatment: therapeutic diphenylcyclopropenone sensitization with weekly scalp DPC. Trimming pared 6 bases from V and 4 bases from J, leaving 13 bases between. This CDR3 has 14 amino acids.

The chain has TRBV12-3 or TRBV12-4 and TRBJ1-5; D remains ambiguous. The receptor was derived from a woman between 25 and 40 years old with alopecia areata. Some clones in this sample may be carry-over from other donors' samples. This sample comprised whole blood, obtained in connection with sensitization to the hapten diphenylcyclopropenone (DPC). CDR3 loop: CASSLTARNQPQHF. CDR3 nucleotide sequence: TGTGCCAGCAGCCTTACAGCCCGAAATCAGCCCCAGCATTTT.